The rows below give T cell receptor beta chains drawn from one sample of a study of T-cell memory formation after mild COVID-19. TCRdb processed the 5' RACE reads anew with MiXCR; each CDR3 protein has one entry. This repertoire shows over 350,000 distinct CDR3 sequences, approximately 24% found once; its top ten account for roughly 8.9%. Sequenced sample: PBMCs or a T cell subset sorted from them (not recorded which). The receptors originated from an adult woman who had mild COVID-19 (a few samples of this study predate the infection). Cell type and time point are not known. The CDR3 runs from the conserved cysteine through the conserved F or W. A D gene is named only where the DNA matches it firmly. The size field is filled for only some rows; it gives once, few, many or a size class.

v_call	clone_size	j_call	d_call	cdr3_nt	cdr3_aa
TRBV12-3/TRBV12-4	few	TRBJ2-7	-	TGTGCCAGCAGTTCCCAGGGGTATTACGAGCAGTACTTC	CASSSQGYYEQYF
TRBV9	-	TRBJ2-2	-	TGTGCCAGCAGCTTCCGTACGGGTGGGCCGGCCGGGGAGCTGTTTTTT	CASSFRTGGPAGELFF
TRBV3-1	few	TRBJ1-2	TRBD1	TGTGCCAGCAGCCAAAGACAGGGATCGTACGGCTACACCTTC	CASSQRQGSYGYTF
TRBV6-2/TRBV6-3	-	TRBJ2-2	TRBD2	TGTGCCAGCAATGGGGACTATCTCAACACCGGGGAGCTGTTTTTT	CASNGDYLNTGELFF
TRBV20-1	-	TRBJ2-1	TRBD1	TGCAGTGCCGCCGGGACAGGGGAGGTTGAGCAGTTCTTC	CSAAGTGEVEQFF
TRBV6-4	many	TRBJ2-1	-	TGTGCCAGCGGGTCAACTGAACAGGATGAGCAGTTCTTC	CASGSTEQDEQFF
TRBV7-9	few	TRBJ1-4	-	TGTGCCAGCAGTCCGCCACAGCTTGGAGAAAAACTGTTTTTT	CASSPPQLGEKLFF
TRBV24-1	few	TRBJ2-7	-	TGTGCCACCAGTGACAGGGCGTACGAGCAGTACTTC	CATSDRAYEQYF
TRBV7-9	-	TRBJ2-1	-	TGTGCCAGCAGCCCAGGTCGGCTGTTTGACAATGAGCAGTTCTTC	CASSPGRLFDNEQFF
TRBV11-2	-	TRBJ2-7	-	TGTGCCAGCAGCTTAGGTATAGAACTCTACGAGCAGTACTTC	CASSLGIELYEQYF
TRBV6-6	many	TRBJ2-1	TRBD2	TGTGCCAGCAGTCTCCAAGCGGGACGACTCAATGAGCAGTTCTTC	CASSLQAGRLNEQFF
TRBV3-1	few	TRBJ2-7	-	TGTGCCAGCAGCCTCGAACGGGACGGCTACGAGCAGTACTTC	CASSLERDGYEQYF
TRBV15	few	TRBJ2-7	-	TGTGCCACCAGCAGAGGTTCCCCCGGGGCGTCTGGCTACGAGCAGTACTTC	CATSRGSPGASGYEQYF
TRBV18	-	TRBJ1-5	-	TGTGCCAGCTCACGCGCAGGAGGTAGGGGCAATCAGCCCCAGCATTTT	CASSRAGGRGNQPQHF
TRBV27	few	TRBJ1-5	-	TGTGCCAGCAGTAGGAGTCAGGGGCACAATCAGCCCCAGCATTTT	CASSRSQGHNQPQHF
TRBV5-1	-	TRBJ2-3	TRBD2	TGCGCCAGCAGCTCCCGGACTAGCGGGAGTGGCACAGATACGCAGTATTTT	CASSSRTSGSGTDTQYF
TRBV7-3	few	TRBJ2-7	TRBD2	TGTGCCAGCAGCCCGTCCCGCGGGAGGCCGGACGAGCAGTACTTC	CASSPSRGRPDEQYF
TRBV27	few	TRBJ2-1	TRBD2	TGTGCCAGCAGTAGCGGGGGTGGTGAGTATGAGCAGTTCTTC	CASSSGGGEYEQFF
TRBV6-5	few	TRBJ2-5	-	TGTGCCAGCAGTTACTCGATTCACCTCCAAGAGACCCAGTACTTC	CASSYSIHLQETQYF
TRBV5-1	-	TRBJ2-5	-	TGCGCCAGCAGCTTACGACTTCTAGAGACCCAGTACTTC	CASSLRLLETQYF
TRBV6-1	-	TRBJ2-7	-	TGTGCCAGCAGTGGCAGCCCATCTTACGAGCAGTACTTC	CASSGSPSYEQYF
TRBV3-1	once	TRBJ2-1	TRBD1	TGTGCCAGCAGCTCGCGTGACAGGGGCAGTAACAATGAGCAGTTCTTC	CASSSRDRGSNNEQFF
TRBV18	few	TRBJ2-1	-	TGTGCCAGCTCACCATCCGCTGGGGTCAATGAGCAGTTCTTC	CASSPSAGVNEQFF
TRBV7-2	-	TRBJ2-5	-	TGTGCCAGCAGGCCGGGCGTCGGAGGACGGAAAGAGACCCAGTACTTC	CASRPGVGGRKETQYF
TRBV5-1	-	TRBJ1-4	TRBD1	TGCGCCAGCAGCTTGACAGGGGGGCTAAATGAAAAACTGTTTTTT	CASSLTGGLNEKLFF
TRBV20-1	-	TRBJ2-4	TRBD2	TGCAGTGCTAGAGAAGAGCGGGGGGGCCCCAAAAACATTCAGTACTTC	CSAREERGGPKNIQYF
TRBV13	-	TRBJ2-7	-	TGTGCCAGCAGCCCGTGGGGGTCCTACGAGCAGTACTTC	CASSPWGSYEQYF
TRBV19	-	TRBJ1-5	-	TGTGCCAGTAGTACCCAGGGGTCAGATCAGCCCCAGCATTTT	CASSTQGSDQPQHF
TRBV7-2	-	TRBJ1-1	-	TGTGCCAGCAGTGTCTGGGTGAACACTGAAGCTTTCTTT	CASSVWVNTEAFF
TRBV12-3/TRBV12-4	-	TRBJ1-2	-	TGTGCCAGCAGCGCTCATGGGAGGGGACATGGCTACACCTTC	CASSAHGRGHGYTF
TRBV7-6	few	TRBJ2-3	-	TGTGCCAGCAGGCTCGGGCAGGGGACAAGCACAGATACGCAGTATTTT	CASRLGQGTSTDTQYF
TRBV2	-	TRBJ2-7	-	TGTGCCAGCAGTGCATCTATCCGCGAGCAGTACTTC	CASSASIREQYF
TRBV5-1	-	TRBJ2-2	-	TGCGCCAGCAGCCCGATCACAGGGTGGACCGGGGAGCTGTTTTTT	CASSPITGWTGELFF
TRBV7-8	few	TRBJ2-2	-	TGTGCCAGCGGAGGGCTAGCGAACACCGGGGAGCTGTTTTTT	CASGGLANTGELFF
TRBV20-1	-	TRBJ2-3	TRBD2	TGCAGTGCTACCAGGGGTTCGGGCGGGAGGAACACAGATACGCAGTATTTT	CSATRGSGGRNTDTQYF
TRBV3-1	few	TRBJ2-7	TRBD1	TGTGCCAGCAGCCAGTCCCCACCCGCCCCGGACAGGGTCTACGAGCAGTACTTC	CASSQSPPAPDRVYEQYF
TRBV19	few	TRBJ1-1	-	TGTGCCAGTAGTCCGACCGGACAGATTTACACTGAAGCTTTCTTT	CASSPTGQIYTEAFF
TRBV6-2/TRBV6-3	-	TRBJ2-2	TRBD1	TGTGCCAGCAGTGGCCGGGACAGCTACACCGGGGAGCTGTTTTTT	CASSGRDSYTGELFF
TRBV29-1	few	TRBJ1-1	-	TGCAGCGTTGAACCCTCGAATCTCAAGTTCAGCCTAGGGGACACTGAAGCTTTCTTT	CSVEPSNLKFSLGDTEAFF
TRBV24-1	-	TRBJ1-5	-	TGTGCCACCAGTGAGACGGGACCTTATAGCAATCAGCCCCAGCATTTT	CATSETGPYSNQPQHF
TRBV20-1	-	TRBJ2-1	-	TGCAGTGCTTGGTCAGGAGAGCAGTTCTTC	CSAWSGEQFF
TRBV29-1	few	TRBJ2-1	-	TGCAGCGGGACCACAGGGTTCGGAAATGAGCAGTTCTTC	CSGTTGFGNEQFF
TRBV6-2/TRBV6-3	-	TRBJ1-3	-	TGTGCCAGCAGTTACTCCGTACCGGTCAGCTCTGGAAACACCATATATTTT	CASSYSVPVSSGNTIYF
TRBV5-6	-	TRBJ2-2	-	TGTGCCAGCAGTGTCTTGGCCGTGGTCGGGGAGCTGTTTTTT	CASSVLAVVGELFF